The clone carrying this T cell receptor (beta chain) was observed a single time. This CDR3 comprises 13 residues. V lost 6 bases to trimming and J lost 2 bases, with 7 bases between them. Original processing methods: How many nucleated cells were present was estimated from reference gene primer amplification. Clones were sequenced by immunoSEQ multiplex PCR, and TCRdb holds only the in-frame ones, with some missing. V, J and clone size are those of that table, while D and trimming were read from the DNA. The sample includes more than 300,000 clones, around 87% of them seen just once. These data belong to a study of blood T cell repertoires in COVID-19. Seattle patients were enrolled while actively infected and followed longitudinally.

This clonotype was sampled from a woman in her twenties or thirties with COVID-19, enrolled during active disease. The chain has TRBV12-3 or TRBV12-4 and TRBJ2-2, with D unclear. The sequencing sample was made of peripheral blood. The CDR3 nucleotides are TGTGCCAGCAGCAGGATAAACACCGGGGAGCTGTTTTTT. It translates to CASSRINTGELFF.